This TCR beta chain originates from a study of T-cell reconstitution after alpha-beta-depleted transplantation in children. The germline CDR1 and CDR2 sequences are SEHNR and FQNEAQ (reference sequence). V dropped 1 base and J dropped 3; count of bases not matched to a gene: 11. CDR3 length: 17 amino acids. Details on this clonotype: As yet, its antigen is unknown.

Unique molecular identifiers were built into the TCRbeta library. TCRdb reprocessed the PCR reads with MiXCR, giving one entry per CDR3 protein. Among 700,000 to 950,000 distinct CDR3 sequences listed, 15% to 20% were seen once. Overall study results and limits: Some patients' high day-60 TCRbeta diversity was traced to surviving recipient T cells and thymic progenitors. The study reportedly traced alpha-beta T cells about two months after transplant to several hundred expanded graft clones.

The chain employs TRBV7-9 and TRBJ2-7; 8 nucleotides agree with TRBD2. This TCR came from a male patient younger than 18 who had a stem cell transplant for acute lymphoblastic leukemia, so the T cells may come from the graft donor. Here the sequenced sample was PBMCs, mostly from graft donor cells, taken 360 days after TCRalphabeta/CD19-depleted stem cell transplant. CDR3 region: CASSLVAGTRVDYEQYF. The CDR3 DNA follows: TGTGCCAGCAGCTTAGTAGCCGGGACTAGGGTTGACTACGAGCAGTACTTC. The full variable domain, with the rest looked up from reference TRBV7-9 and TRBJ2-7, is DTGVSQNPRHKITKRGQNVTFRCDPISEHNRLYWYRQTLGQGPEFLTYFQNEAQLEKSRLLSDRFSAERPKGSFSTLEIQRTEQGDSAMYLCASSLVAGTRVDYEQYFGPGTRLTVT.